The clone carrying this TCR beta chain was detected a few times. TCRdb reprocessed the reads via MiXCR and lists one record per CDR3 protein. The table records 230,000 or so distinct CDR3 sequences, 15% to 20% of them present only once. The CDR3 consists of 13 residues. Germline CDR1 is MNHEY and CDR2 is SVGEGT. V was trimmed by 5 bases and J by 1 base, leaving 8 bases between them. The sample is drawn from a study of T cell repertoires in cytomegalovirus infection. The specimen sequenced was CD8+ T cells from PBMCs. The J gene is TRBJ1-1, the V gene TRBV6-2 or TRBV6-3; D remains unclear. This receptor was taken from a human donor in good health (CMV status not recorded). Some clones in this sample may be carry-over from other donors' samples. The CDR3 is CASSRSENTEAFF. The DNA of the CDR3 is TGTGCCAGCAGTAGGTCGGAGAACACTGAAGCTTTCTTT.